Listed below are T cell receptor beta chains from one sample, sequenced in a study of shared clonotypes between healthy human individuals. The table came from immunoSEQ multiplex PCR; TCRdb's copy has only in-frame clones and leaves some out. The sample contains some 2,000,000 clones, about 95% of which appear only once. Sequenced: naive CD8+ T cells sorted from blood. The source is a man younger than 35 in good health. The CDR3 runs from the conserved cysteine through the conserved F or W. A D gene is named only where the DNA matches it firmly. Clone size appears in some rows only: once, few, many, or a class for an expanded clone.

cdr3_nt: TGTGCCAGCAGCTTGGGGACCCCCAATGAGCAGTTCTTC
cdr3_aa: CASSLGTPNEQFF
j_call: TRBJ2-1
clone_size: .
v_call: TRBV5-6
d_call: .

cdr3_nt: TGTGCCAGCAGCGTAGACGGATCAGATGAAAAACTGTTTTTT
cdr3_aa: CASSVDGSDEKLFF
j_call: TRBJ1-4
clone_size: once
v_call: TRBV9
d_call: .

cdr3_nt: TGTGCCACCAGCAGAGATCTTGGGACTCAGCCCGCTGGCTACACCTTC
cdr3_aa: CATSRDLGTQPAGYTF
j_call: TRBJ1-2
clone_size: few
v_call: TRBV15
d_call: .

cdr3_nt: TGCAGCGTAGATTCTAGCGGGCCCGGGGAGCTGTTTTTT
cdr3_aa: CSVDSSGPGELFF
j_call: TRBJ2-2
clone_size: .
v_call: TRBV29-1
d_call: TRBD2

cdr3_nt: TGTGCCAGCAGTCACCGGACAGAGTCCTACGAGCAGTACTTC
cdr3_aa: CASSHRTESYEQYF
j_call: TRBJ2-7
clone_size: .
v_call: TRBV6-1
d_call: .

cdr3_nt: TGTGCCAGCAGCCTAGGCAGGGCCTACGAGCAGTACTTC
cdr3_aa: CASSLGRAYEQYF
j_call: TRBJ2-7
clone_size: .
v_call: TRBV13
d_call: .

cdr3_nt: TGTGCCAGCAGTTTAAGACAGGGAAATATCTATGGCTACACCTTC
cdr3_aa: CASSLRQGNIYGYTF
j_call: TRBJ1-2
clone_size: .
v_call: TRBV27
d_call: TRBD1

cdr3_nt: TGTGCCAGCAGCTTAGTAGATCCTGAGCAGTTCTTC
cdr3_aa: CASSLVDPEQFF
j_call: TRBJ2-1
clone_size: .
v_call: TRBV7-9
d_call: .

cdr3_nt: TGCGCCAGCAGCCAAGAGTGGCTAGCGGGAGACAATGAGCAGTTCTTC
cdr3_aa: CASSQEWLAGDNEQFF
j_call: TRBJ2-1
clone_size: .
v_call: TRBV4-3
d_call: TRBD2

cdr3_nt: TGTGCCAGCAGCTTACCCGGGAGGGATGAGCAGTTCTTC
cdr3_aa: CASSLPGRDEQFF
j_call: TRBJ2-1
clone_size: .
v_call: TRBV11-2
d_call: TRBD2

cdr3_nt: TGTGCCAGCAGCGGGACAGGGTCGAACACTGAAGCTTTCTTT
cdr3_aa: CASSGTGSNTEAFF
j_call: TRBJ1-1
clone_size: .
v_call: TRBV5-6
d_call: TRBD1

cdr3_nt: TGTGCCAGCAGCTTCTGGGGACAGGGCGGTTCACCCCTCCACTTT
cdr3_aa: CASSFWGQGGSPLHF
j_call: TRBJ1-6
clone_size: .
v_call: TRBV5-6
d_call: TRBD1

cdr3_nt: TGTGCCAGCAGTTTAGTTGGGACAGAGGACTATGGCTACACCTTC
cdr3_aa: CASSLVGTEDYGYTF
j_call: TRBJ1-2
clone_size: .
v_call: TRBV28
d_call: TRBD1

cdr3_nt: TGCAGCGTTAGGACTGTGATGAGCTCTGGAAACACCATATATTTT
cdr3_aa: CSVRTVMSSGNTIYF
j_call: TRBJ1-3
clone_size: .
v_call: TRBV29-1
d_call: .

cdr3_nt: TGTGCCAGCAGTTTACCCGCGGTTAGCAATCAGCCCCAGCATTTT
cdr3_aa: CASSLPAVSNQPQHF
j_call: TRBJ1-5
clone_size: .
v_call: TRBV28
d_call: .

cdr3_nt: TGCGCCAGCAGCCAAGATTCCCCTCCTAGTACCGCAGATACGCAGTATTTT
cdr3_aa: CASSQDSPPSTADTQYF
j_call: TRBJ2-3
clone_size: .
v_call: TRBV4-1
d_call: .

cdr3_nt: TGTGCCAGCAGTTTACAGTGGCAGGGCCCCTATAATTCACCCCTCCACTTT
cdr3_aa: CASSLQWQGPYNSPLHF
j_call: TRBJ1-6
clone_size: .
v_call: TRBV27
d_call: .

cdr3_nt: TGTGCCAGCAGTGAGGTATACGAGCAGTACTTC
cdr3_aa: CASSEVYEQYF
j_call: TRBJ2-7
clone_size: .
v_call: TRBV2
d_call: .

cdr3_nt: TGCGCCAGCAGCCACCGGACAGGGGGAGCCTACGAGCAGTACTTC
cdr3_aa: CASSHRTGGAYEQYF
j_call: TRBJ2-7
clone_size: .
v_call: TRBV4-1
d_call: TRBD1

cdr3_nt: TGCAGCGCGGTAATCGAGGGACAGGGGATCTTC
cdr3_aa: CSAVIEGQGIF
j_call: TRBJ2-7
clone_size: .
v_call: TRBV29-1
d_call: TRBD1

cdr3_nt: TGCGCCAGCACCTCGGGGAGGGAATACACAGATACGCAGTATTTT
cdr3_aa: CASTSGREYTDTQYF
j_call: TRBJ2-3
clone_size: .
v_call: TRBV5-1
d_call: TRBD2

cdr3_nt: TGTGCCAGCAGTGAAGCGGGGAATGAGCAGTTCTTC
cdr3_aa: CASSEAGNEQFF
j_call: TRBJ2-1
clone_size: .
v_call: TRBV2
d_call: .

cdr3_nt: TGCGCCAGCAGCCAAGAGCGGGAGGTTGATGAGCAGTACTTC
cdr3_aa: CASSQEREVDEQYF
j_call: TRBJ2-7
clone_size: .
v_call: TRBV4-3
d_call: TRBD2

cdr3_nt: TGTGCCAGCAGTTACACACACCAACACATTCAGTACTTC
cdr3_aa: CASSYTHQHIQYF
j_call: TRBJ2-4
clone_size: .
v_call: TRBV6-5
d_call: .

cdr3_nt: TGTGCCAGCATCAGGGACAGCACCGGGGAGCTGTTTTTT
cdr3_aa: CASIRDSTGELFF
j_call: TRBJ2-2
clone_size: .
v_call: TRBV2
d_call: TRBD1

cdr3_nt: TGTGCCAGCAGCCCCGACGCGGACGGCTACAATGAGCAGTTCTTC
cdr3_aa: CASSPDADGYNEQFF
j_call: TRBJ2-1
clone_size: .
v_call: TRBV7-2
d_call: .

cdr3_nt: TGTGCCAGCAGCCTGGGTGGTGAAAAACTGTTTTTT
cdr3_aa: CASSLGGEKLFF
j_call: TRBJ1-4
clone_size: .
v_call: TRBV5-4
d_call: .

cdr3_nt: TGTGCCTGGAGTTTGACGGGTGCGGAGAAGCAGTACTTC
cdr3_aa: CAWSLTGAEKQYF
j_call: TRBJ2-7
clone_size: few
v_call: TRBV30
d_call: .